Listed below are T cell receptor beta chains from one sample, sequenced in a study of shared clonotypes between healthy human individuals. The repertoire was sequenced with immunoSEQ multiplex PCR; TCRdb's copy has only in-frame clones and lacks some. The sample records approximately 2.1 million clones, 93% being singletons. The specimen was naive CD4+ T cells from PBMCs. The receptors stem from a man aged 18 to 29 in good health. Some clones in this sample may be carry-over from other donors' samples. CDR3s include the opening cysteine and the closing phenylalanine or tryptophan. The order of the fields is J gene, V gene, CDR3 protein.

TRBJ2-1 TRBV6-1 CASRPRDRVDEQFF
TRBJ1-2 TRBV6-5 CASSYSRPHSGYGYTF
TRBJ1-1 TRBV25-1 CASSAIRTGVGEAFF
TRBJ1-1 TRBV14 CASSPLRRNTEAFF
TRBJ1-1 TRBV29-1 CSVKGTADMNTEAFF
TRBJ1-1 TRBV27 CASSLRPRNTEAFF
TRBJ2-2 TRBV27 CASSQREGTGELFF
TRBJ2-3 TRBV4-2 CASSQDFQREYGDTQYF
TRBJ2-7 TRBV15 CATSRRQGIQYEQYF
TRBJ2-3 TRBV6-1 CASSDSGGGDTQYF
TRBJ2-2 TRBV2 CASRKDGELFF
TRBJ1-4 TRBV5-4 CASSLVGTGANEKLFF
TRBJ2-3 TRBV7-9 CASSQDRGFTDTQYF
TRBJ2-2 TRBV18 CASSPLAGTYSTGELFF
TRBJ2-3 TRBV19 CASRDRGKSTDTQYF
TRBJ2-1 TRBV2 CATSRTPRGNEQFF
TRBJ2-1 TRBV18 CASSPLTSGSYNEQFF
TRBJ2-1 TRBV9 CASSVGPGAYNEQFF
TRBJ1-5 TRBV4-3 CASSQDRSDPDKTQHF
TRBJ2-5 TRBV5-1 CASSLTSGRRQETQYF
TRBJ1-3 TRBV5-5 CASSLVGGDTIYF
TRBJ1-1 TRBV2 CASSAARGGTEAFF
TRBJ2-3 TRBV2 CASSSNKGGGVYTDTQYF
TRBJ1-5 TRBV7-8 CASSRTGGAGQPQHF
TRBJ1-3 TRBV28 CASSYRPSGNTIYF
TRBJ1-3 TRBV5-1 CASSPLPTQSSGNTIYF
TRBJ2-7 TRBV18 CASSPGASGLREQYF
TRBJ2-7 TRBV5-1 CASSLGTGGNEQYF
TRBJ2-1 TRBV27 CASGRDRYGSNEQFF
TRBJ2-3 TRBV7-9 CASSSRQSTDTQYF
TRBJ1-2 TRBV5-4 CASSLGIGGQVEGYGYTF
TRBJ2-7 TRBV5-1 CASSLYTSGGYEQYF
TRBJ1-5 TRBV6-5 CASSRGQTNQPQHF
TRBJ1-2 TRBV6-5 CASSSGQGGGYTF
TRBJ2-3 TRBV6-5 CASSSTGTGPDTQYF
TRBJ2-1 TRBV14 CASSQGRLTSGRIYNEQFF
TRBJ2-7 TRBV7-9 CASRHTGLAGDEQYF
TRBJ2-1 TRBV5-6 CASSLTGRVNEQFF
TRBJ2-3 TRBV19 CASSIAGSSTDTQYF
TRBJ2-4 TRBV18 CASSVIGPQAKNIQYF
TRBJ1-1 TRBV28 CASSFWTGGMNTEAFF
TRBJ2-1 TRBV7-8 CASSHRDRLSNEQFF
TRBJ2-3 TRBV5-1 CASSLGLAAPFSTDTQYF
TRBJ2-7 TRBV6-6 CASVHQTSYEQYF
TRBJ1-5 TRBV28 CASSPGVLEPQHF
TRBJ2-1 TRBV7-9 CAAQGRDYNEQFF
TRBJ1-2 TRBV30 CAWSVAGQGNNYGYTF
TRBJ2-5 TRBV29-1 CSWGGGLQETQYF
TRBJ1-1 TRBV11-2 CASAPDTEAFF
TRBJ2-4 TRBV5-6 CASSIIKGAAKNIQYF
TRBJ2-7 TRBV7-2 CASSLSGRERYEQYF